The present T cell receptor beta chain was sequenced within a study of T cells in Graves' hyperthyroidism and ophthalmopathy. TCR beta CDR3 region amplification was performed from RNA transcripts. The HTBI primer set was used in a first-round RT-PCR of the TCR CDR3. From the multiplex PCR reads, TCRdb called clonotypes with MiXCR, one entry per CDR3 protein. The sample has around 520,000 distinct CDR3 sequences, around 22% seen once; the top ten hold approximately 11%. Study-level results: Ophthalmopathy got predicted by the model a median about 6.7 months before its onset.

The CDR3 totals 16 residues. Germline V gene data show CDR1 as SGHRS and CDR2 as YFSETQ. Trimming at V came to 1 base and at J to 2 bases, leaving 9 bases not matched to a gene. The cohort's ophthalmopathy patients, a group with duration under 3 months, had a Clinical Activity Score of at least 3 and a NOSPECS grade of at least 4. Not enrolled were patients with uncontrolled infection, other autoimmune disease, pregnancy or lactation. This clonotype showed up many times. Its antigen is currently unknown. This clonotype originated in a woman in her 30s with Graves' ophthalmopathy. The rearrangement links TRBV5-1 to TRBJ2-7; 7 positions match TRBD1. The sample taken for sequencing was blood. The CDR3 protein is CASSLNIGGKTYEQYF. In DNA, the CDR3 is TGCGCCAGCAGCTTGAATATAGGGGGCAAAACCTACGAGCAGTACTTC.